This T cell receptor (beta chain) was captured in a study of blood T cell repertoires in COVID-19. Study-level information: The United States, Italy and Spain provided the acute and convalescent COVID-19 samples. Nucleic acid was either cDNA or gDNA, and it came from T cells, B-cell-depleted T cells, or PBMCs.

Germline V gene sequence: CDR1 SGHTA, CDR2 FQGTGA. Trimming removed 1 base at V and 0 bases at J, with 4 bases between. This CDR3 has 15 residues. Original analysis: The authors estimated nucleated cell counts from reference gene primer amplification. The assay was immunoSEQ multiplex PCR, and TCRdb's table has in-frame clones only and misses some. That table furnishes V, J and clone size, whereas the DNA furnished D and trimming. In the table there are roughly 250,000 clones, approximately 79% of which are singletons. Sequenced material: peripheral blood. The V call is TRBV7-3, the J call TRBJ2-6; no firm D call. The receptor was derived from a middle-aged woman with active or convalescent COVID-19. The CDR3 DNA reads TGTGCCAGCAGCTTAAGGCCCTCTGGGGCCAACGTCCTGACTTTC. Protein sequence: CASSLRPSGANVLTF.